This paragraph covers one T cell receptor beta chain sequence. Antigen: not known. These data are taken from a study of Ad26.COV2.S vaccination and SARS-CoV-2 variants. General study findings and limits: Possibly, TCR breadth and depth analyses underestimated total T cell responses.

After removal of 4 bases from V and 2 bases from J, the junction contained 6 bases not matched to a gene. CDR1 and CDR2 from the germline V gene are SGHAT and FQNNGV. This CDR3 region has 15 residues. Sequencing used immunoSEQ multiplex PCR; TCRdb keeps in-frame clones, though not all of them. The sample lists about 350,000 clones; approximately 86% were seen once. The sample's treatment: about 20 received Ad26.COV2.S at low or high dose, single or two shots; five or six received placebo; per-sample allocation not given. Day 63 after the first injection of vaccine or placebo was the sampling time. This chain joins TRBV11-2 and TRBJ2-7; TRBD2 aligns across 9 bases. The material was peripheral blood, obtained in a trial of Ad26.COV2.S vaccine versus placebo. This TCR was recovered from a person aged 18-65 years who received the Ad26.COV2.S COVID-19 vaccine or a placebo. The CDR3 DNA follows: TGTGCCAGCAGCTCGGTAGCGGGAGTCACCTACGAGCAGTACTTC. Its translation is CASSSVAGVTYEQYF.